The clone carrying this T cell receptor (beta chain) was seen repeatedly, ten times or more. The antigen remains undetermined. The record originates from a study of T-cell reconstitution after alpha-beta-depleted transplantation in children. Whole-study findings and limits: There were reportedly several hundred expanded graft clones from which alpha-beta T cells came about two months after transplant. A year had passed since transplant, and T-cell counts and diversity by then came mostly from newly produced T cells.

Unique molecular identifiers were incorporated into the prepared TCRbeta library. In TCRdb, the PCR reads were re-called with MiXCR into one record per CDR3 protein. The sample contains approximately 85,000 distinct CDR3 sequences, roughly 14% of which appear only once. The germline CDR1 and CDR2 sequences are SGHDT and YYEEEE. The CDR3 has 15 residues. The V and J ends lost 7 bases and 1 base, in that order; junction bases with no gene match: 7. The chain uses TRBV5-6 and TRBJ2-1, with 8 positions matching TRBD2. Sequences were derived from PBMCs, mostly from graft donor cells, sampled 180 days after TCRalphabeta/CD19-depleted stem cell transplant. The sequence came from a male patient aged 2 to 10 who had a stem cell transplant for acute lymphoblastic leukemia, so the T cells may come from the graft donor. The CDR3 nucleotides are TGTGCCAGCGGATCGGGACTAGAATCCTACAATGAGCAGTTCTTC. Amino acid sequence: CASGSGLESYNEQFF.